The source of this TCR beta chain is a study of OX40 agonist ivuxolimab in advanced cancers. Notes on the research overall: Ivuxolimab was an agonistic, fully human IgG2 monoclonal antibody directed against OX40 (CD134), a costimulatory receptor. Intravenous ivuxolimab was administered to patients every 2 weeks at six dose levels: 0.01, 0.1, 0.3, 1.5, 3 and 10 mg/kg. Of the 50 or so patients in dose escalation, 19 had hepatocellular carcinoma, approximately 15 had melanoma, 9 had renal cell carcinoma and 9 had head and neck cancer. The dose-escalation cohort was 82.7% male with a mean age of about 60 years, ranging from roughly 20 to 80. Patients were allowed to have had prior anti-PD-1, anti-PD-L1 or anti-CTLA-4 therapy, and around two fifths of the dose-escalation patients had been treated with checkpoint inhibitors. Three dose-escalation patients achieved partial responses, one with hepatocellular carcinoma and two with cutaneous melanoma. The point of sequencing TCRbeta in the periphery was to test whether ivuxolimab changed TCR sequence diversity and drove clonal T-cell expansion. The paper describes the monotherapy dose-escalation part (N ≈ 52 patients) of the phase I trial of ivuxolimab. Overall results and qualifications from the work: The antigen specificity of the clonally expanded peripheral T cells was not determined. At doses from 0.1 to 3.0 mg/kg, clonal expansion was seen in both CD4+ and CD8+ blood T cells between baseline and week 6. Low levels of normalized T-cell clonal expansion were also seen in some patients who did not respond. In the 0.1-3.0 mg/kg groups, partial responders were among the patients with the lowest normalized peripheral clonal expansion, particularly in CD8+ T cells. After ivuxolimab, more expanded clones were found on average in CD8+ T cells than in CD4+ T cells.

Patients with a history of autoimmune disease or receiving systemic immunosuppression were excluded from the trial. Peripheral blood for TCR sequencing was drawn from every dose cohort at baseline, at cycle 4 day 1 and at cycle 7 day 1. Samples came from an open-label, multicenter, first-in-human phase I dose-escalation trial of ivuxolimab. Adults with locally advanced or metastatic head and neck squamous cell, hepatocellular, melanoma or renal cell carcinoma were enrolled in the trial. CD4+ and CD8+ T cells were sorted separately from peripheral blood before TCR sequencing. Concerning this clone: Its antigen has not been determined. No qualities accompany the bases; no much larger clone lies one base away.

To sequence the TCRbeta CDR3 region, genomic DNA was isolated from the sorted cells. The immunoSEQ Assay was used for sequencing of TCRbeta CDR3 regions. TCRdb limited this immuneACCESS table to in-frame rearrangements with V and J called. A share of clones is missing; checked studies link under half to unresolved V genes, and the rest is unexplained. In all, the sample holds tens of thousands of clones, and nearly 90% of those were seen once. 34% of the sample belongs to the ten largest clones. Trimming accounts for 5 bases at V and 4 bases at J, while the number of junction bases matched to no gene is 13. Based on the germline V gene (reference sequence), the CDR1 and CDR2 sequences are LNHNV and YYDKDF. Including the terminal cysteine and phenylalanine, the CDR3 comprises 16 residues. Only the CDR3 DNA stays, 48 bases, in frame from base 1.

The chain joins TRBV15 to TRBJ2-7, with 8 central nucleotides matching TRBD2. Material: CD4+ or CD8+ T cells sorted from blood, obtained in a trial of the OX40 agonist ivuxolimab. The clonotype was recovered from an adult with an advanced solid tumor such as melanoma, head and neck, liver or kidney cancer. The bases are TGTGCCACCAGCTCCTCCCGGGGAACTAGCGGTTACGAGCAGTACTTC. Translated, this gives CATSSSRGTSGYEQYF.